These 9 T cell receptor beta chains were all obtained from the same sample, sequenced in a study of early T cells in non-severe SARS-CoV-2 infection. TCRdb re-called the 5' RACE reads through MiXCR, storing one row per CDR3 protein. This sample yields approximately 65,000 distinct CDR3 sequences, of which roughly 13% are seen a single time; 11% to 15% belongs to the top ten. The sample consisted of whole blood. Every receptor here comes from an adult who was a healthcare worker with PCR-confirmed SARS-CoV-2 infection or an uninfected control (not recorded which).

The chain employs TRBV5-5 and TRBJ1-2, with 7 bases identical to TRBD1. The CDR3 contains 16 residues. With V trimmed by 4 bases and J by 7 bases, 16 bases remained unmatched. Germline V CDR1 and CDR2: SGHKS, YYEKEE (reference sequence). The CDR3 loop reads CASSSQPSGTATGYTF. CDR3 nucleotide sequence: TGTGCCAGCAGCAGCCAACCCTCCGGGACAGCCACTGGCTACACCTTC.

The CDR3: CSAGKPLVNEQFF. The CDR3 DNA reads TGCAGCGCCGGAAAGCCTCTGGTCAATGAGCAGTTCTTC. The chain uses TRBV29-1 and TRBJ2-1, with D unclear. The CDR3 has 13 amino acids. Germline CDR1 is SQVTM and CDR2 is ANQGSEA. Between the trimmed V and J ends, which lost 7 bases and 6 bases, there was a span of 16 bases.

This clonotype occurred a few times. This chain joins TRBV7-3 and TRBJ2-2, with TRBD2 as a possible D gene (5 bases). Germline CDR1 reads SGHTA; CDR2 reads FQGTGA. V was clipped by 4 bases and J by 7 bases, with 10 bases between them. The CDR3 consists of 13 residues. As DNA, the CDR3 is TGTGCCAGCAGCTCCGTTCGGGGCGGGGAGCTGTTTTTT. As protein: CASSSVRGGELFF.

The chain's CDR3 is CASRGQGNVLNTEAFF. As DNA, the CDR3 is TGTGCCAGCAGGGGCCAGGGGAATGTGCTGAACACTGAAGCTTTCTTT. The V and J genes are TRBV5-4 and TRBJ1-1, with TRBD1 as a possible D gene (6 bases). There are 16 residues in the CDR3. V gave up 5 bases and J gave up 0 bases, with 17 bases separating them. Germline V CDR1 and CDR2: SGHNT, YYREEE (reference sequence).

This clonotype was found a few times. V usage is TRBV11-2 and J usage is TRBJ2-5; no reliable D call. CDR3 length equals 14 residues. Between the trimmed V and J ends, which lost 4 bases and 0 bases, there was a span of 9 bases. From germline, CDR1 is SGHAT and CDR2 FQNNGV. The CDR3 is CASSSLPYQETQYF. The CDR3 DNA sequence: TGTGCCAGCAGCTCGCTTCCGTACCAAGAGACCCAGTACTTC.

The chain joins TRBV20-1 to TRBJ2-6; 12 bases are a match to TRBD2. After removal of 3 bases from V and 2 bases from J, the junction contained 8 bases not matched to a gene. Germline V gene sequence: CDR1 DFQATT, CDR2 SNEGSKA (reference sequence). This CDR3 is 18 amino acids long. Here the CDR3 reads CSASPGGLAGAGANVLTF. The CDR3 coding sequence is TGCAGTGCTAGTCCGGGGGGACTAGCGGGCGCTGGGGCCAACGTCCTGACTTTC.

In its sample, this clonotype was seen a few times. The CDR3 region is CASSPGEDPPYEQYF. The CDR3 nucleotides are TGCGCCAGCAGCCCGGGTGAGGACCCCCCCTACGAGCAGTACTTC. The V call is TRBV4-1, the J call TRBJ2-7; D is ambiguous. Looked up from germline, CDR1 is MGHRA and CDR2 is YSYEKL. The CDR3 is 15 residues long. Trimming removed 4 bases at V and 2 bases at J, with 15 bases between.

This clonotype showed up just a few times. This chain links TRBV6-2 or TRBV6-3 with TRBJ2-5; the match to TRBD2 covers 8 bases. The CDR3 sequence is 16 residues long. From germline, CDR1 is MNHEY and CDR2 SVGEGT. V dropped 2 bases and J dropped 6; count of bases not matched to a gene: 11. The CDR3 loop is CASSYEVRGGEKTQYF. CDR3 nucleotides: TGTGCCAGCAGTTACGAGGTTCGGGGGGGCGAGAAGACCCAGTACTTC.

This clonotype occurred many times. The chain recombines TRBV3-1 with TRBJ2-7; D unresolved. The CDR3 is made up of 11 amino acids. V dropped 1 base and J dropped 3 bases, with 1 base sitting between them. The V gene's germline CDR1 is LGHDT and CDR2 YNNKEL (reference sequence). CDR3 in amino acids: CASSQGYEQYF. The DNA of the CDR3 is TGTGCCAGCAGCCAAGGCTACGAGCAGTACTTC.